The 18 T cell receptor beta chains below were found in one sample sequenced in a study of radiotherapy plus CTLA-4 blockade in lung cancer. Measured with immunoSEQ multiplex PCR; TCRdb has only the in-frame clones, and not every one. Seen here are some 90,000 clones, roughly four fifths observed once, and the top ten hold roughly 0.82%. The source material was peripheral blood, sampled from a patient treated with radiotherapy plus ipilimumab. These receptors were taken from a human donor with non-small cell lung cancer who had stable disease on radiotherapy plus ipilimumab.

This chain connects TRBV6-5 to TRBJ1-5; 8 positions match TRBD1. The CDR3 extends over 13 amino acids. The germline gives CDR1 MNHEY, CDR2 SVGAGI. V dropped 7 bases and J dropped 6; count of bases not matched to a gene: 5. The CDR3 nucleotides read TGTGCCAGCAACGACAGGGGAGGTCAGCCCCAGCATTTT. Residues: CASNDRGGQPQHF.

The count of this clone is one. The rearrangement uses TRBV10-1 and TRBJ1-1; D may be TRBD1 (6 bases). This CDR3 region has 14 residues. Per germline, CDR1 WNHNN and CDR2 SYGVQD (reference sequence). Trimming shortened V by 6 bases and J by 3 bases, and 14 bases separated the two germline ends. The CDR3 nucleotides read TGCGCCAGCAGACAGGGATTCGGGTACACTGAAGCTTTCTTT. This gives the protein CASRQGFGYTEAFF.

The chain carries TRBV18 and TRBJ2-3, with 8 positions matching TRBD1. CDR1 KGHSH and CDR2 LQKENI come from the germline V gene. The CDR3 is made up of 14 amino acids. V lost 5 bases to trimming and J lost 3 bases; unmatched junction nucleotides: 4. The CDR3 reads CASSGRQGTDTQYF. The CDR3 region has the DNA TGTGCCAGCTCAGGCAGACAGGGGACAGATACGCAGTATTTT. Full variable domain (remainder filled in from reference TRBV18 and TRBJ2-3): NAGVMQNPRHLVRRRGQEARLRCSPMKGHSHVYWYRQLPEEGLKFMVYLQKENIIDESGMPKERFSAEFPKEGPSILRIQQVVRGDSAAYFCASSGRQGTDTQYFGPGTRLTVL.

The V and J genes are TRBV7-8 and TRBJ2-1, with 12 bases fitting TRBD2. V lost 1 base and J lost 8; bases outside the gene matches: 3. From germline, CDR1 is SGHVS and CDR2 FQNEAQ. The CDR3 is 15 amino acids. The CDR3 reads CASSLGLAGEHEQFF. CDR3 coding DNA: TGTGCCAGCAGCTTAGGACTAGCGGGGGAGCATGAGCAGTTCTTC.

This chain connects TRBV7-2 to TRBJ2-5; 10 nucleotides align to TRBD2. This CDR3 is built from 18 residues. V gave up 0 bases and J gave up 5 bases; unmatched junction bases: 12. In germline, CDR1 is SGHTA, CDR2 FQGNSA. The CDR3 DNA sequence: TGTGCCAGCAGCTTAGCGCCCAGCGGGGGGGCTGTGTGGGAGACCCAGTACTTC. It yields the protein CASSLAPSGGAVWETQYF.

The V gene is TRBV30, the J gene TRBJ2-1, with D perhaps given as TRBD1 or TRBD2 (6 bases each). This CDR3 is 13 amino acids long. V lost 2 bases and J 8 bases, leaving 13 bases between the germline ends. The germline V gene encodes CDR1 GTSNPN and CDR2 SVGIG (reference sequence). CDR3 in DNA: TGTGCCTGGAGTCTGAGGGGGGCGGATGAGCAGTTCTTC. Amino acids: CAWSLRGADEQFF.

The V call is TRBV9, the J call TRBJ2-7; possible D gene TRBD2, 5 bases. V lost 0 bases and J lost 1, with 11 bases in between. The CDR3 is 15 residues long. Germline V gives CDR1 SGDLS, CDR2 YYNGEE. CDR3 protein: CASSVASGISYEQYF. The CDR3 DNA follows: TGTGCCAGCAGCGTAGCCTCCGGGATTTCCTACGAGCAGTACTTC.

The chain has TRBV27 and TRBJ1-5; maybe TRBD1 (6 bases). The length of the CDR3 is 15 residues. Germline CDR1 reads MNHEY; CDR2 reads SMNVEV (reference sequence). Trimming took 3 bases from V and 0 from J, leaving 9 bases between them. CDR3 amino acids: CASSFTGRSNQPQHF. As DNA, the CDR3 is TGTGCCAGCAGTTTTACAGGGCGTAGCAATCAGCCCCAGCATTTT.

The genes are TRBV5-8 and TRBJ1-5, with D possibly matching TRBD1 (5 bases). This CDR3 contains 17 residues. Germline lookup yields CDR1 SGHTS and CDR2 YDEGEE. V was shortened by 3 bases and J by 0 bases, with 16 bases between the two germline ends. This CDR3 is CASSWGRVAFSNQPQHF. CDR3 nucleotide sequence: TGTGCCAGCAGCTGGGGCAGGGTGGCTTTTAGCAATCAGCCCCAGCATTTT.

The rearrangement joins TRBV6-1 to TRBJ1-5; no reliable D call. This CDR3 is built from 13 residues. Germline V lookup: CDR1 MNHNS, CDR2 SASEGT. Trimming removed 2 bases from V and 7 bases from J, with 9 bases in between. The CDR3, as DNA: TGTGCCAGCAGTGAAAAAGACGAGCAGCCCCAGCATTTT. Encoded protein: CASSEKDEQPQHF.

This clone appeared a few times. The chain's CDR3 is CASSFPGQAMNTEAFF. The CDR3 DNA is TGTGCCAGCAGCTTTCCGGGACAGGCGATGAACACTGAAGCTTTCTTT. This chain uses TRBV7-8 with TRBJ1-1, with 8 bases aligning to TRBD1. Germline V CDR1 and CDR2: SGHVS, FQNEAQ. With 3 bases clipped from V and 0 bases from J, the junction kept 6 bases outside the gene matches. The CDR3 loop spans 16 amino acids.

The V gene is TRBV6-1, the J gene TRBJ1-1, with TRBD1 matching 7 bases. This CDR3 is built from 14 residues. CDR1 and CDR2 (germline): MNHNS, SASEGT. V lost 9 bases and J lost 3; bases outside the gene matches: 10. The CDR3 reads CASRLEGTDTEAFF. Written as DNA, the CDR3 is TGTGCCAGTCGGTTGGAGGGGACAGACACTGAAGCTTTCTTT.

This clone has just one count. This chain links TRBV6-1 with TRBJ1-5; D gene unclear. Looked up from germline, CDR1 is MNHNS and CDR2 is SASEGT. With 2 bases removed from V and 5 bases from J, the gap between germline ends came to 7 bases. The CDR3 length is 13 residues. CDR3 nucleotides: TGTGCCAGCAGTGAACGGAGGGATCAGCCCCAGCATTTT. This gives the protein CASSERRDQPQHF.

This clone was seen a handful of times. The chain recombines TRBV18 with TRBJ2-3; the D gene is possibly TRBD2 (5 bases). Trimming left V 3 bases short and J 3 bases short, with 7 bases between. This CDR3 is 13 amino acids long. Germline CDR1 is KGHSH and CDR2 is LQKENI. The CDR3 region is CASSPRETDTQYF. The CDR3 DNA reads as TGTGCCAGCTCACCGAGGGAAACAGATACGCAGTATTTT.

The chain recombines TRBV28 with TRBJ2-1; D unclear. Germline-derived CDR1 and CDR2 are MDHEN and SYDVKM. CDR3 length: 15 amino acids. Trimming removed 3 bases at V and 8 bases at J, with 17 bases between. The CDR3 DNA sequence: TGTGCCAGCAGTTTCGAAGGACGCAGCCACGATGAGCAGTTCTTC. Encoded protein: CASSFEGRSHDEQFF. The whole variable domain, remainder taken from reference TRBV28 and TRBJ2-1, is DVKVTQSSRYLVKRTGEKVFLECVQDMDHENMFWYRQDPGLGLRLIYFSYDVKMKEKGDIPEGYSVSREKKERFSLILESASTNQTSMYLCASSFEGRSHDEQFFGPGTRLTVL.

V and J are TRBV5-1 and TRBJ1-2; 7 nucleotides agree with TRBD1. The V gene end was trimmed by 5 bases and the J gene end by 0 bases; junction bases not matched to a gene: 4. The length of the CDR3 is 14 residues. CDR1 and CDR2 (germline): SGHRS, YFSETQ. The CDR3 region is CASRPGQANYGYTF. The DNA for the CDR3 is TGCGCCAGCAGACCTGGACAGGCTAACTATGGCTACACCTTC.

The chain links TRBV10-3 to TRBJ2-3; weak D call: TRBD2 (6 bases). The germline CDR1 and CDR2 sequences are ENHRY and SYGVKD. This CDR3 is 16 amino acids long. V was trimmed by 5 bases and J by 4 bases, leaving 19 bases between them. The CDR3 sequence: CAISPGTLSGSDTQYF. The CDR3 coding sequence is TGTGCCATCAGTCCCGGGACTCTGAGTGGGTCAGATACGCAGTATTTT.

This clone appeared a single time. The chain is built from TRBV19 and TRBJ2-1, with 7 bases aligning to TRBD2. Germline trimming cut 7 bases from V and 2 bases from J; bases unmatched to any gene: 8. In germline, CDR1 is LNHDA, CDR2 SQIVND (reference sequence). The CDR3 sequence is 15 residues long. The chain's CDR3 is CASKRRERPYNEQFF. The DNA of the CDR3 is TGTGCCAGTAAGAGGCGGGAGAGGCCCTACAATGAGCAGTTCTTC.